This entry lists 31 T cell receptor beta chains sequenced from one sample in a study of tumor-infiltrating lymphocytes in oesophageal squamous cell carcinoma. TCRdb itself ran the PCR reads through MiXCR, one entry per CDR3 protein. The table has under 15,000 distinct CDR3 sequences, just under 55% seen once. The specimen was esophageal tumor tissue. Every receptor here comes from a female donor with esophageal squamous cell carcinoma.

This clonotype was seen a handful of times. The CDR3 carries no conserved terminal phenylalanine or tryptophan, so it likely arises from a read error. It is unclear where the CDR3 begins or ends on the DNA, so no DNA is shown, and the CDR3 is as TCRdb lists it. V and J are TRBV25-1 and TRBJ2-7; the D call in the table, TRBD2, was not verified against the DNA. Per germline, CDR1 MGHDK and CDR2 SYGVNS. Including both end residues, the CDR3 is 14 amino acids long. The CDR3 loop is CASSRGAYGYTFGS.

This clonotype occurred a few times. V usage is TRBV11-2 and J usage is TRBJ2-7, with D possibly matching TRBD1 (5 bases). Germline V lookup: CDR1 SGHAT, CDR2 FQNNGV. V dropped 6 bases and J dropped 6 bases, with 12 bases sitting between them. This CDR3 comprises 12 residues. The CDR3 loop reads CASSLQAAEQYF. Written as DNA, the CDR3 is TGTGCCAGCAGTCTACAGGCAGCCGAGCAGTACTTC.

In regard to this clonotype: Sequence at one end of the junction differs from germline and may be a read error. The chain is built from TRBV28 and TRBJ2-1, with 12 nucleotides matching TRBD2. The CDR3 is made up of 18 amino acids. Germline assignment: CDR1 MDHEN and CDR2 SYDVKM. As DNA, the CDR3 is TGTGCCAGCAGTTTAGGGGGAACTAGCGGGAGGCACTACAATAAGCAGTTCTTC. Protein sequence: CASSLGGTSGRHYNKQFF.

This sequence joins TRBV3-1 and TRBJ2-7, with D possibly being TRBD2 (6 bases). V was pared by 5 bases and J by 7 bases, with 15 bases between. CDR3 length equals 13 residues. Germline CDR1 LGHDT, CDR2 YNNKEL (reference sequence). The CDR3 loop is CASSLDYNNEQYF. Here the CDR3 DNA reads TGTGCCAGCAGCTTGGACTACAACAATGAGCAGTACTTC.

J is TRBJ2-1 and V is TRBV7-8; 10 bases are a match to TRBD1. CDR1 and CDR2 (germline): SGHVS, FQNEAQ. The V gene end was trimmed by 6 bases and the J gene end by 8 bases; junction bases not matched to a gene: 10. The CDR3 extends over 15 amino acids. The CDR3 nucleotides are TGTGCCAGCAGGCGTCGGACAGGGGGAATGTATGAGCAGTTCTTC. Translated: CASRRRTGGMYEQFF.

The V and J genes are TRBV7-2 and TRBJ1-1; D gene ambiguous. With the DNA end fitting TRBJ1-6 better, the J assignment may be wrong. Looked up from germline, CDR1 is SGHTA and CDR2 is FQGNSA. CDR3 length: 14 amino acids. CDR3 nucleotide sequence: TGTGCCAGCAGCTTAGTTTCCCAAAATTCACCCCTCCACTTT. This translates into CASSLVSQNSPLHF.

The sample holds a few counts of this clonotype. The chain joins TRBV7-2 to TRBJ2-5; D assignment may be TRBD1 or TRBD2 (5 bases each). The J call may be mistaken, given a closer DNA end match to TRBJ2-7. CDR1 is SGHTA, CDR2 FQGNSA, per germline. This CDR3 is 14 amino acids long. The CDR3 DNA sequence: TGTGCCAGCAGCTCAGGGACGGAGACCTACGAGCAGTACTTC. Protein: CASSSGTETYEQYF.

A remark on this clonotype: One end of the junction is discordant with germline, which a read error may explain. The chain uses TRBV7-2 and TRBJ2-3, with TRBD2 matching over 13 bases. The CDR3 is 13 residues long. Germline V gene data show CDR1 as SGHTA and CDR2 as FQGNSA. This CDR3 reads CASSLATSGGSYF. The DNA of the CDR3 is TGTGCCAGCAGCCTAGCGACTAGCGGGGGGTCGTATTTT.

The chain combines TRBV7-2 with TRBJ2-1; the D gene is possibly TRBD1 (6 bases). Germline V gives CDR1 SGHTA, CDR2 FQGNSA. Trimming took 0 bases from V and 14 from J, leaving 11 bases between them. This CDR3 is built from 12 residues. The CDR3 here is CASSLAIGQKFF. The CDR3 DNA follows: TGTGCCAGCAGCTTAGCTATTGGACAGAAGTTCTTC.

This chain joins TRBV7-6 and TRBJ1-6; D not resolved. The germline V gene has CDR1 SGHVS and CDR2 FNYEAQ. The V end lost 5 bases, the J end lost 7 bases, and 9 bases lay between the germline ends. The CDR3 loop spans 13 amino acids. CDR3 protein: CASSTEGNSPLHF. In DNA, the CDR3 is TGTGCCAGCAGCACCGAGGGAAATTCACCCCTCCACTTT.

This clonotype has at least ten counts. The CDR3 here is CASSLGGLAGGGRQEQYF. In DNA, the CDR3 is TGTGCCAGCAGCTTAGGGGGACTAGCGGGAGGGGGACGTCAAGAGCAGTACTTC. The rearrangement links TRBV7-2 to TRBJ2-7; 16 nucleotides line up with TRBD2. Germline-derived CDR1 and CDR2 are SGHTA and FQGNSA. This CDR3 has 18 amino acids. Trimming at V came to 1 base and at J to 7 bases, leaving 10 bases not matched to a gene.

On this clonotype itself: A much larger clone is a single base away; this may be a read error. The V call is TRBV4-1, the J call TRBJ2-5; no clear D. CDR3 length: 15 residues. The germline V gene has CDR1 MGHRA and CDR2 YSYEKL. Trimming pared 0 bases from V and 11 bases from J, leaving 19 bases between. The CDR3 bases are TGCGCCAGCAGCCAAGATCTGCGCCATTACAATGAGCAGTACTTC. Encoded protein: CASSQDLRHYNEQYF.

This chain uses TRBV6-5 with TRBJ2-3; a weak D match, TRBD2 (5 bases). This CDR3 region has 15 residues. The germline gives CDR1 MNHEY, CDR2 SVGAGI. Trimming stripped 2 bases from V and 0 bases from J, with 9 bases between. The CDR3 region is CASSYERWSTDTQYF. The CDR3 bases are TGTGCCAGCAGTTACGAGCGGTGGAGCACAGATACGCAGTATTTT.

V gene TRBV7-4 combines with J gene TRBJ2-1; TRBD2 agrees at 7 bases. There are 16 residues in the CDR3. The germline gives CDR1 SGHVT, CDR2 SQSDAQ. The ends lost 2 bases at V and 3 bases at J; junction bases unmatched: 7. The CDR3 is CASSLFSGGSYNEQFF. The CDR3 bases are TGTGCCAGCAGCTTATTTTCCGGCGGGAGCTACAATGAGCAGTTCTTC.

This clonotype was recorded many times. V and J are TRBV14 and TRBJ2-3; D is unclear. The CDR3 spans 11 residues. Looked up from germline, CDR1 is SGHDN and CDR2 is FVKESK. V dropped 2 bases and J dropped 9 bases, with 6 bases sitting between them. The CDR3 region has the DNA TGTGCCAGCAGCCAATCCGGGACGCAGTATTTT. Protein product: CASSQSGTQYF.

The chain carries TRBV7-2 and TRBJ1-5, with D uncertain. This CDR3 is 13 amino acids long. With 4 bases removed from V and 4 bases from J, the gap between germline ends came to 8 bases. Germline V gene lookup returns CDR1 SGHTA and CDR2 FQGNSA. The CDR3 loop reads CASSWWENQPQHF. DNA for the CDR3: TGTGCCAGCAGCTGGTGGGAGAATCAGCCCCAGCATTTT.

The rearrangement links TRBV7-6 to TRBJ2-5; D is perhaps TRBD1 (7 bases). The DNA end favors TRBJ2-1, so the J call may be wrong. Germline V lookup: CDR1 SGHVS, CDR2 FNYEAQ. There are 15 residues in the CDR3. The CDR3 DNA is TGTGCCAGCAGCTTGGGGGGACAGCGCAGCAATGAGCAGTTCTTC. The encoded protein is CASSLGGQRSNEQFF.

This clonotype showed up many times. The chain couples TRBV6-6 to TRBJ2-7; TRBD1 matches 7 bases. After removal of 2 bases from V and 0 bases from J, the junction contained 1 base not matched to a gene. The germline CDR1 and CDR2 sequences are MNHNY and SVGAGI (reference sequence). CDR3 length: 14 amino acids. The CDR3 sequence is CASSYPGGSYEQYF. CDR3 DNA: TGTGCCAGCAGTTACCCAGGGGGCTCCTACGAGCAGTACTTC.

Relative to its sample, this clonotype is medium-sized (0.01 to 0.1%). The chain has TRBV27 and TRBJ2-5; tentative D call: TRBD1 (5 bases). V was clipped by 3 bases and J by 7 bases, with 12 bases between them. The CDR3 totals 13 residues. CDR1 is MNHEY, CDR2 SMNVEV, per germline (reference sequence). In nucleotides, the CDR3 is TGTGCCAGCAGTTTCTTCTTCCAGGGGACCCAGTACTTC. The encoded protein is CASSFFFQGTQYF.

The CDR3 sequence is CASSLWKMGLNEQFF. CDR3 nucleotides: TGTGCCAGCAGTTTATGGAAAATGGGCCTCAATGAGCAGTTCTTC. The chain recombines TRBV28 with TRBJ2-1; no clear D. The CDR3 consists of 15 residues. V lost 0 bases to trimming and J lost 6 bases, with 12 bases between them. Germline V gene lookup returns CDR1 MDHEN and CDR2 SYDVKM.

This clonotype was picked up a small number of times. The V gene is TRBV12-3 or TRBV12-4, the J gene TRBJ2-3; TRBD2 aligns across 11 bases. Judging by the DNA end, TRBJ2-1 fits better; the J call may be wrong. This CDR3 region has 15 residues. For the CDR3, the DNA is TGTGCCAGCAGTTCCGGGACTAGCGGAGACAATGAGCAGTTCTTC. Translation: CASSSGTSGDNEQFF.

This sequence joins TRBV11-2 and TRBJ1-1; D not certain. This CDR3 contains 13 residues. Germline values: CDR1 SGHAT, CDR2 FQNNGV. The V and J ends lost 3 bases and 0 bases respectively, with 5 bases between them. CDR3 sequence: CASSFSVNTEAFF. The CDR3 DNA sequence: TGTGCCAGCAGCTTTTCAGTGAACACTGAAGCTTTCTTT.

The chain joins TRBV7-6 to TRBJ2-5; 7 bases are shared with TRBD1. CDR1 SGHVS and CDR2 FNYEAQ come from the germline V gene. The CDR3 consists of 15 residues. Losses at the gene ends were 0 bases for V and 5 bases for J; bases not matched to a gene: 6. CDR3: CASSLAHRGWETQYF. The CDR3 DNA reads TGTGCCAGCAGCTTAGCCCACAGGGGCTGGGAGACCCAGTACTTC.

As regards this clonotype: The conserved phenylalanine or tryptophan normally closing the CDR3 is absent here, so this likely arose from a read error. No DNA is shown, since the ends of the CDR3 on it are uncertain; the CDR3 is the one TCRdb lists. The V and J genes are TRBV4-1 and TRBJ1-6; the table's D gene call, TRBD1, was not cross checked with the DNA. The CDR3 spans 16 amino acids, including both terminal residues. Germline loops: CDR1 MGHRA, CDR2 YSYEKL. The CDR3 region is CASSQQRGDNEQFFGS.

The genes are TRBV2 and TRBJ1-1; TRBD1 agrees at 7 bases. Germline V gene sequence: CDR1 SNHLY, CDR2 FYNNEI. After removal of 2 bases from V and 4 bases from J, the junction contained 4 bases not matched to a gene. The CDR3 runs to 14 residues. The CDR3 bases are TGTGCCAGCAGTGAATCGGCAGGGGGCACTGAAGCTTTCTTT. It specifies CASSESAGGTEAFF.

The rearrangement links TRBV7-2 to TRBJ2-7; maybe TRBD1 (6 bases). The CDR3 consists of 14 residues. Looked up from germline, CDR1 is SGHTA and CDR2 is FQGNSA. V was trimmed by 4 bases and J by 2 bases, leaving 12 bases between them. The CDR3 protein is CASSSDSDTYEQYF. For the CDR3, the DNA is TGTGCCAGCAGCTCGGACAGCGACACCTACGAGCAGTACTTC.

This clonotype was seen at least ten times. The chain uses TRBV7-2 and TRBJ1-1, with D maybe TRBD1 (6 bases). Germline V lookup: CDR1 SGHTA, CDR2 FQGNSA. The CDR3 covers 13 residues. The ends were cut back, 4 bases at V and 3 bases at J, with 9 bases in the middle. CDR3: CASSWQGYTEAFF. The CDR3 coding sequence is TGTGCCAGCAGCTGGCAGGGGTACACTGAAGCTTTCTTT. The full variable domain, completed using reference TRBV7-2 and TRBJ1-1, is GAGVSQSPSNKVTEKGKDVELRCDPISGHTALYWYRQSLGQGLEFLIYFQGNSAPDKSGLPSDRFSAERTGGSVSTLTIQRTQQEDSAVYLCASSWQGYTEAFFGQGTRLTVV.

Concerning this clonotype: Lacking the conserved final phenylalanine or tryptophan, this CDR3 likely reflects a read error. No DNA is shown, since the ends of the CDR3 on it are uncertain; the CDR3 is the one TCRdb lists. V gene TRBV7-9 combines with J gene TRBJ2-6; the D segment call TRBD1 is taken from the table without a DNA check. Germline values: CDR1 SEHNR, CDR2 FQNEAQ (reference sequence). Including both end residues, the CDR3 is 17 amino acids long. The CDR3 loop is CASSSGTGVQNEQFFGA.

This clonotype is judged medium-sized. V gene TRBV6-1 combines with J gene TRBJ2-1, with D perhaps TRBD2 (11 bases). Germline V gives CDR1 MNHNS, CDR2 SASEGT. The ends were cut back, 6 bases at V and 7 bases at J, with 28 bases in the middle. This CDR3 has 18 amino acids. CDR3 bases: TGTGCCAGCAGCCTACGGGACAGGGGTAGCGGGAGGGCAAATGAGCAGTTCTTC. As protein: CASSLRDRGSGRANEQFF.

For the CDR3, the DNA is TGTGCCAGCAAAAGCACAAATACCAGGGGCAATGAGCAGTTCTTC. Translated, it gives CASKSTNTRGNEQFF. This chain joins TRBV7-2 and TRBJ2-1; a weak D match, TRBD1 (6 bases). V lost 7 bases to trimming and J lost 6 bases, with 19 bases between them. The CDR3 extends over 15 amino acids. Germline-derived CDR1 and CDR2 are SGHTA and FQGNSA.

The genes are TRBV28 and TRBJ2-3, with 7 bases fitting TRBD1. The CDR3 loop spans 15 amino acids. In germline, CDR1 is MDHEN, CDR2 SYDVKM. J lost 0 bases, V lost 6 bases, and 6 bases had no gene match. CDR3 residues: CASRTTGPSTDTQYF. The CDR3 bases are TGTGCCAGCAGGACGACAGGGCCTAGCACAGATACGCAGTATTTT.